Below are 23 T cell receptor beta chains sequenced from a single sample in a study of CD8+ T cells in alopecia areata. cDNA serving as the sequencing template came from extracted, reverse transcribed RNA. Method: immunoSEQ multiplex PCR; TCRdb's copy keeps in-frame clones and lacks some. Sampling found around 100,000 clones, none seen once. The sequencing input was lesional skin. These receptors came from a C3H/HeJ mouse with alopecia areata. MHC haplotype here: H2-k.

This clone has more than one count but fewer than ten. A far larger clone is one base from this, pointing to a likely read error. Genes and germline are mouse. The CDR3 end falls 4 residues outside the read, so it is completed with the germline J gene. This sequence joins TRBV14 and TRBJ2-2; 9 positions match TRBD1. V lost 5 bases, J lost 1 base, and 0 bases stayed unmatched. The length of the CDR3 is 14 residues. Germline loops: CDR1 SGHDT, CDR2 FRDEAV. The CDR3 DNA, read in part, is TGTGCCAGCAGGACAGGGGGAAACACCGGG. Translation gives CASRTGGNTG. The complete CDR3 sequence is CASRTGGNTGQLYF.

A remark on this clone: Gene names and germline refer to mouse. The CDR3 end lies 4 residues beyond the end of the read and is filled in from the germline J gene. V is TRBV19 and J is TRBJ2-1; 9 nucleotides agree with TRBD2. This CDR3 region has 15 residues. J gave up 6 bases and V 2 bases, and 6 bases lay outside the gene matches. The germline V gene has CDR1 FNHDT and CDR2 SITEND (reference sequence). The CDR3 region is CASSIEAGGGAEQFF. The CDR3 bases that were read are TGTGCCAGCAGTATCGAGGCTGGGGGGGGTGCT. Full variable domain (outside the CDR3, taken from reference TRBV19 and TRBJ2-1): GGIITQTPKFLIGQEGQKLTLKCQQNFNHDTMYWYRQDSGKGLRLIYYSITENDLQKGDLSEGYDASREKKSSFSLTVTSAQKNEMAVFLCASSIEAGGGAEQFFGPGTRLTVL.

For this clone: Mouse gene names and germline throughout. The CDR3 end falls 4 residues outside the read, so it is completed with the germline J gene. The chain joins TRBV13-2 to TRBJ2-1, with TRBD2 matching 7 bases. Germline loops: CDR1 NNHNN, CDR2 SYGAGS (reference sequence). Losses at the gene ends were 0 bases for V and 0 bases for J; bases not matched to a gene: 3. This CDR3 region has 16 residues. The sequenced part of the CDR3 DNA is TGTGCCAGCGGTGATGCACTGGGGTATAACTATGCT. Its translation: CASGDALGYNYA. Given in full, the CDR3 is CASGDALGYNYAEQFF.

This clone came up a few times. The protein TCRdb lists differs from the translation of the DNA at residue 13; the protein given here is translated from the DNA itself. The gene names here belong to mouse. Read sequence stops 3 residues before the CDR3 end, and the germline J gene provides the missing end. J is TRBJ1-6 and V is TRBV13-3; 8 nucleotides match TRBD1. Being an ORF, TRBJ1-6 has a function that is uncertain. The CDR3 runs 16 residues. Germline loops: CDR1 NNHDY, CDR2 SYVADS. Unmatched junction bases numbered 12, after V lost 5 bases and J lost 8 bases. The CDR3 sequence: CASRGTGKGMDSPLYF. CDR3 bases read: TGTGCCAGCAGAGGGACAGGAAAAGGTATGGATTCGCCC.

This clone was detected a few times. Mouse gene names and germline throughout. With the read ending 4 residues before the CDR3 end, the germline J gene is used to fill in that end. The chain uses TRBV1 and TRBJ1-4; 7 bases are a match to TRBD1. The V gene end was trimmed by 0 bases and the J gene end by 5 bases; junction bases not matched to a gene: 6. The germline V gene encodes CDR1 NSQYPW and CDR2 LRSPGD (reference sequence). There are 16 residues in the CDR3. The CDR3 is CTCSADRGGRNERLFF. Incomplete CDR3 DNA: TGCACCTGCAGTGCAGATCGAGGGGGCCGGAACGAA.

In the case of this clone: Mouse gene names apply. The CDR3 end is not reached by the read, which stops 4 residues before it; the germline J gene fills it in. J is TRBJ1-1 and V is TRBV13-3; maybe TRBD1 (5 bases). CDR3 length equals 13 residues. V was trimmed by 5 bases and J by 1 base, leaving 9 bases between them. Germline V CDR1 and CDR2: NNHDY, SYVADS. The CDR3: CASRAGWNTEVFF. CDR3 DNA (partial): TGTGCCAGCAGGGCAGGGTGGAACACA.

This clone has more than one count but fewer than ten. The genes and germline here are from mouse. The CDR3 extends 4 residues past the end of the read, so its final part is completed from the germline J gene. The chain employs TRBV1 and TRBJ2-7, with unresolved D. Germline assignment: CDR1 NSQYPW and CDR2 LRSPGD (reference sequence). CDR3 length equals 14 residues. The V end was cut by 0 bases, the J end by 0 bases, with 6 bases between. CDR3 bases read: TGCACCTGCAGTGCAGAACTCCACTCCTAT. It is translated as CTCSAELHSY. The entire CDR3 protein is CTCSAELHSYEQYF.

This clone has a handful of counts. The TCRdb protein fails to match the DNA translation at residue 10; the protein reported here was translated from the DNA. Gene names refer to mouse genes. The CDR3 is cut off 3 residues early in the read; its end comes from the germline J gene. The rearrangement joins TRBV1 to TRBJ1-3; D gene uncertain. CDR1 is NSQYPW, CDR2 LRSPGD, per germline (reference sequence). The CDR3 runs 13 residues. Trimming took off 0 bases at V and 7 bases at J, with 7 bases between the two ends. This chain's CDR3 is CTCSADLGNTLYF. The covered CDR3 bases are TGCACCTGCAGTGCAGATCTGGGTAATACG.

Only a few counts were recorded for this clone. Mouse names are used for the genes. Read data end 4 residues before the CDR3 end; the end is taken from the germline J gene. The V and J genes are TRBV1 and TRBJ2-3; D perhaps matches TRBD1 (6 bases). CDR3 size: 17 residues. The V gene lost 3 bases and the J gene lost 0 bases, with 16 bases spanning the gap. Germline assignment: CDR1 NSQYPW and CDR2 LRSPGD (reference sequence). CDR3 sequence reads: CTCSARSGTTSAETLYF. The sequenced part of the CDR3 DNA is TGCACCTGCAGTGCGCGATCCGGGACAACTAGTGCAGAA.

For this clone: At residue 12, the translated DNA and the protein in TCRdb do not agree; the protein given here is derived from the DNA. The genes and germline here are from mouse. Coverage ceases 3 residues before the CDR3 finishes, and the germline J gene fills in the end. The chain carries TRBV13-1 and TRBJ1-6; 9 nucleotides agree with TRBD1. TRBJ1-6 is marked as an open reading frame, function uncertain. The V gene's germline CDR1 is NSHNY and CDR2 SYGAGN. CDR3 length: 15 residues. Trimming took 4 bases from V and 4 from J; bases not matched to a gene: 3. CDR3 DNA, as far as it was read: TGTGCCAGCAGTCGGGACAGGGCTTATAATTCGCCC. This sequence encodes CASSRDRAYNSP. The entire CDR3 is CASSRDRAYNSPLYF.

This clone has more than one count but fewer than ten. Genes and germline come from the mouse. The CDR3 region is CASSYRQGSAETLYF. The CDR3 bases that were read are TGTGCCAGCAGCTACCGACAGGGAAGTGCAGAA. The J gene is TRBJ2-3, the V gene TRBV19; 7 positions agree with TRBD1. The read gets to within 4 residues of the CDR3 end, and the germline J gene fills in the rest. Germline CDR1 and CDR2: FNHDT and SITEND (reference sequence). Trimming at V came to 5 bases and at J to 0 bases, leaving 6 bases not matched to a gene. The CDR3 is 15 residues long.

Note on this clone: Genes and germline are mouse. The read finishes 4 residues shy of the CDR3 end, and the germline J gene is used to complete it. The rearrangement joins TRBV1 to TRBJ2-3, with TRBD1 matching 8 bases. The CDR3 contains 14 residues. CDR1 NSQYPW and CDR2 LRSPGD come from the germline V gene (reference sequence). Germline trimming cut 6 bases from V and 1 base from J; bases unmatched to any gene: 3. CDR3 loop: CTCSRGRGAETLYF. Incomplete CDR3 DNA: TGCACCTGCAGCAGGGGGCGAGGTGCAGAA.

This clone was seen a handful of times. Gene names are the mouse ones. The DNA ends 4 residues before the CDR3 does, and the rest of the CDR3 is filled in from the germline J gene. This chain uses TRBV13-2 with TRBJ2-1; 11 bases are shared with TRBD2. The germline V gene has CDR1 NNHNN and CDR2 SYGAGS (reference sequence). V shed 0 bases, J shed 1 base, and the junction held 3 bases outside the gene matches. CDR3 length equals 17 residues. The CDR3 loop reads CASGDGDWGFNYAEQFF. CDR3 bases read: TGTGCCAGCGGTGATGGGGACTGGGGGTTCAACTATGCT.

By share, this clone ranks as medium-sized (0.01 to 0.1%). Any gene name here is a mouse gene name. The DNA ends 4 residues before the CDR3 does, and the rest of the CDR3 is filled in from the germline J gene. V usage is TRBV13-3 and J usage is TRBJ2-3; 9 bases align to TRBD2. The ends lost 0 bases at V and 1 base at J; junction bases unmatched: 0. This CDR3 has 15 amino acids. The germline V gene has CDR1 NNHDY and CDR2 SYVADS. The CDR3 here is CASSDGLGGAETLYF. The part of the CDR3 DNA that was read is TGTGCCAGCAGTGATGGACTGGGGGGTGCAGAA.

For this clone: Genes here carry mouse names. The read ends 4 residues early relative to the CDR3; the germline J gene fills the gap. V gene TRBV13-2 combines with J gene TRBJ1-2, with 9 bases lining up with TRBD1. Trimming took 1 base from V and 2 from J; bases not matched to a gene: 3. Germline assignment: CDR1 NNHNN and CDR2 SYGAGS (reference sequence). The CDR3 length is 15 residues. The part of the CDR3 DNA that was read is TGTGCCAGCGGTGATAGTGGACAGGGGAACTCC. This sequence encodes CASGDSGQGNS. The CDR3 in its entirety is CASGDSGQGNSDYTF.

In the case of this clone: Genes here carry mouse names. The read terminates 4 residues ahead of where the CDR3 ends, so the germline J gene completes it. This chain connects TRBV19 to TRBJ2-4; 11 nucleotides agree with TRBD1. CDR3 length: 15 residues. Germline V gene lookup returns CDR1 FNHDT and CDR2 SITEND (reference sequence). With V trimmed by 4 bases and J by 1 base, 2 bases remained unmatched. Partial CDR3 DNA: TGTGCCAGCAGTCGGACAGGGGGCGGTCAAAAC. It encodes CASSRTGGGQN. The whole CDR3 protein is CASSRTGGGQNTLYF.

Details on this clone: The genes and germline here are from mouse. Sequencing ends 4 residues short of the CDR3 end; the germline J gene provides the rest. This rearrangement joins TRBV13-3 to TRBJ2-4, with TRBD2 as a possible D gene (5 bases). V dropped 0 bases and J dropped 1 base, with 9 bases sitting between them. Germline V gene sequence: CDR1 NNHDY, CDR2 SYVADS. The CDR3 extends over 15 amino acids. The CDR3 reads CASSDAGWGQNTLYF. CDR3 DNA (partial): TGTGCCAGCAGTGATGCGGGCTGGGGTCAAAAC.

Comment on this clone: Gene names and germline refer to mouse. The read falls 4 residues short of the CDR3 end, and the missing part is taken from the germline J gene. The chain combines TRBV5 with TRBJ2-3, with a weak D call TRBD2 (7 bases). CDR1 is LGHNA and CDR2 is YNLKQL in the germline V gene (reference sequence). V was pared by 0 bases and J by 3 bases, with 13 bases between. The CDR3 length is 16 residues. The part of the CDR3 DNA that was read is TGTGCCAGCAGCCAAGATTGGGGGGCGGGGGCAGAA. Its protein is CASSQDWGAGAE. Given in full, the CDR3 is CASSQDWGAGAETLYF.

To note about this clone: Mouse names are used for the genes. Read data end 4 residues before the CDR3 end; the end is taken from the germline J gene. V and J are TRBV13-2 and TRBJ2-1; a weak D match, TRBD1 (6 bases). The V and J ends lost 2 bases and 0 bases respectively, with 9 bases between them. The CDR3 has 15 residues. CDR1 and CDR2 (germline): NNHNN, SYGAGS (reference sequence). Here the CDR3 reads CASGDRDNNYAEQFF. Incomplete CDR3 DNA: TGTGCCAGCGGTGACCGGGACAATAACTATGCT.

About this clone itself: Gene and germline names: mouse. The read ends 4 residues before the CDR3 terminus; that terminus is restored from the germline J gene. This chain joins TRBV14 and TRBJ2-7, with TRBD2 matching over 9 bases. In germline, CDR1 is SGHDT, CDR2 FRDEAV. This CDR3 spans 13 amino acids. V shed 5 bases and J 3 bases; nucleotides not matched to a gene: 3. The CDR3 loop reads CASSPGGVYEQYF. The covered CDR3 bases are TGTGCCAGCAGCCCTGGGGGGGTCTAT.

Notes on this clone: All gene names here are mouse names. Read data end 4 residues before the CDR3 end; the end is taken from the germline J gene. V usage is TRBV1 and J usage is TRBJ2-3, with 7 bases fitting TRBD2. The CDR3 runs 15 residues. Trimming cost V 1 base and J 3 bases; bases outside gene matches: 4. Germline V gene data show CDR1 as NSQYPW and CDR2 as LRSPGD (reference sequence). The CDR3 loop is CTCSAALGGAETLYF. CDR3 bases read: TGCACCTGCAGTGCAGCTTTGGGGGGAGCAGAA.

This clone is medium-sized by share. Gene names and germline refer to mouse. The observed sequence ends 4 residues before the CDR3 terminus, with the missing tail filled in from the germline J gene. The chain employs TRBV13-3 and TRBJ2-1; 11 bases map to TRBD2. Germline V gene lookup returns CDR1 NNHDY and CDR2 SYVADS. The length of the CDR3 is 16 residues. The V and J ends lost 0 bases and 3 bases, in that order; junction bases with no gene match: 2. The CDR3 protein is CASSDAGTGGYAEQFF. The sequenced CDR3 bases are TGTGCCAGCAGTGATGCCGGGACTGGGGGCTATGCT.

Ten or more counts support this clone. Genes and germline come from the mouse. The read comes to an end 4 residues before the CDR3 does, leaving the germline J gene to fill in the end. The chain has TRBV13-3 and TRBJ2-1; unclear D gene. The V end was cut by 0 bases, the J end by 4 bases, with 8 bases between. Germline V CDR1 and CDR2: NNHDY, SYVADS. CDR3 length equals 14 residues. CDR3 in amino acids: CASSDASEYAEQFF. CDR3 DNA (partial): TGTGCCAGCAGTGATGCATCAGAATATGCT.